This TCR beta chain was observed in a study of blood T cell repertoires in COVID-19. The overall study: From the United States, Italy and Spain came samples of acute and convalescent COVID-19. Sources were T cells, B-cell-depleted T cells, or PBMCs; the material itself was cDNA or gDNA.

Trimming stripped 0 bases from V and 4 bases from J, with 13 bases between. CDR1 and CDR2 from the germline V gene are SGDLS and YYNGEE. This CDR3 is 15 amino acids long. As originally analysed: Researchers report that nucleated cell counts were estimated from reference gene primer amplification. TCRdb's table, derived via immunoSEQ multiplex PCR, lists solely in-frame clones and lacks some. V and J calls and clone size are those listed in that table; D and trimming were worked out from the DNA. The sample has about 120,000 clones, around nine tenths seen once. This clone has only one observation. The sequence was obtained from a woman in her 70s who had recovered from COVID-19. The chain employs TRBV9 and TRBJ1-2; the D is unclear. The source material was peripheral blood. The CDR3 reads CASSVGRQIAYGYTF. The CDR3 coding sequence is TGTGCCAGCAGCGTAGGGCGTCAAATAGCCTATGGCTACACCTTC.